This note documents a single T cell receptor (beta chain) sequence. Its antigen is still unknown. This entry is derived from a study of cytomegalovirus exposure and HLA in healthy donors. Study results and caveats: Associated with HLA alleles at 0.05 false discovery rate in a later analysis were 17,000 or so TCR beta sequences. An observed cluster of highly shared sequence variants was recorded as a likely sequencing artifact. The listing of 160 or so TCR beta chains classed them as cytomegalovirus-associated. Researchers reportedly found TCR beta sequences accurately predicted most subjects' HLA-A and HLA-B alleles.

This PCR relied on a set of 60 Vbeta primers and 13 Jbeta primers. The repertoire was sequenced with immunoSEQ multiplex PCR; TCRdb's copy has only in-frame clones and lacks some. The sample shows about 150,000 clones, approximately 82% of them seen only once. Trimming stripped 3 bases from V and 7 bases from J, with 18 bases between. Germline CDR1 and CDR2: MGHRA and YSYEKL. This CDR3 spans 16 amino acids. The source is a male donor in good health and CMV-seronegative. The chain carries TRBV4-1 and TRBJ1-4; maybe TRBD1 (6 bases). Sequencing input: PBMCs. CDR3 in amino acids: CASSHTMGAVGEKLFF. The CDR3 DNA sequence: TGCGCCAGCAGCCATACTATGGGGGCGGTCGGTGAAAAACTGTTTTTT.